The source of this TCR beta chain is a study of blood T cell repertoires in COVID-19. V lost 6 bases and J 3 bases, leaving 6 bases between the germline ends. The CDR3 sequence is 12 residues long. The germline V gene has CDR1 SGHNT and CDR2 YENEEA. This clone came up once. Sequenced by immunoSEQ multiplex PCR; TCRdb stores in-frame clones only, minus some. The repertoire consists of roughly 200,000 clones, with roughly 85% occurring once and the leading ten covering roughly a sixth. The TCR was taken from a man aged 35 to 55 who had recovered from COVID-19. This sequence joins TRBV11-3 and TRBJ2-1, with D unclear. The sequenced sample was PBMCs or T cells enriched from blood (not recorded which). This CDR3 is CASSPGYNEQFF. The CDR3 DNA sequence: TGTGCCAGCAGTCCGGGCTACAATGAGCAGTTCTTC.